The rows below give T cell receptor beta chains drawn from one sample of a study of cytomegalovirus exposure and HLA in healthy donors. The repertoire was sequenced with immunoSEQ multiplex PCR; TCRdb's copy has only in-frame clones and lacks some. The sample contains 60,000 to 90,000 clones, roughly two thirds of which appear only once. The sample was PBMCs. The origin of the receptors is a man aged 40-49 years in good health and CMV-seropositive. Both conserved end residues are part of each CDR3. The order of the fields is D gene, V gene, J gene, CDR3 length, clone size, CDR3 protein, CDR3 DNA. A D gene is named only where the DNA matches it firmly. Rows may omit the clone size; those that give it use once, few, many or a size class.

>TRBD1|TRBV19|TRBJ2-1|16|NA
CASSIRDRGMYNEQFF
TGTGCCAGTAGTATTCGGGACAGGGGAATGTACAATGAGCAGTTCTTC
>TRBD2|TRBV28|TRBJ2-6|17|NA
CASQRLAGGLGANVLTF
TGTGCCAGCCAACGACTAGCGGGAGGTCTTGGGGCCAACGTCCTGACTTTC
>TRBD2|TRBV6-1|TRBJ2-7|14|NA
CASKASGSSYEQYF
TGTGCCAGCAAGGCTAGCGGGAGCTCCTACGAGCAGTACTTC
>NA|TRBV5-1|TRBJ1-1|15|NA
CASSLGAGMNTEAFF
TGCGCCAGCAGCTTGGGGGCAGGAATGAACACTGAAGCTTTCTTT
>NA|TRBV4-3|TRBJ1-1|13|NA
CASSQDLNTEAFF
TGCGCCAGCAGCCAAGATCTTAACACTGAAGCTTTCTTT
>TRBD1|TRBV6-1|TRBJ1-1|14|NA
CASNRQGADTEAFF
TGTGCCAGCAATAGACAGGGGGCTGACACTGAAGCTTTCTTT
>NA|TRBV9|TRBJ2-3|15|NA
CASSLKARATDTQYF
TGTGCCAGCAGCCTTAAAGCCAGGGCAACAGATACGCAGTATTTT
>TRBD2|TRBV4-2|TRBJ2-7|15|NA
CASSQDGGSSYEQYF
TGTGCCAGCAGCCAAGATGGCGGGAGCTCATATGAGCAGTACTTC
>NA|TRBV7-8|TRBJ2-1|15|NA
CASSIQGISYNEQFF
TGTGCCAGCAGCATTCAGGGGATTTCCTACAATGAGCAGTTCTTC
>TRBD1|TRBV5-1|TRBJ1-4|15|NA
CASSADRGHNEKLFF
TGCGCCAGCAGCGCGGACAGGGGTCATAATGAAAAACTGTTTTTT
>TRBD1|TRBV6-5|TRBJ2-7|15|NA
CASSYGQGGSYEQYF
TGTGCCAGCAGTTACGGACAGGGGGGATCCTACGAGCAGTACTTC
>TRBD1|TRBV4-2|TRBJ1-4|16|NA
CASSGSAGQGYEKLFF
TGTGCCAGCAGCGGATCTGCGGGACAGGGCTATGAAAAACTGTTTTTT
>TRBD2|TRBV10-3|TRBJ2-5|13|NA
CAIGTSGGETQYF
TGTGCCATAGGGACTAGCGGGGGAGAGACCCAGTACTTC
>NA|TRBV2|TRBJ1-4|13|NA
CASKVQADEKLFF
TGTGCCAGCAAAGTCCAGGCCGATGAAAAACTGTTTTTT
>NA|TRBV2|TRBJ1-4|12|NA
CASRPRNEKLFF
TGTGCCAGCAGACCGAGAAATGAAAAACTGTTTTTT
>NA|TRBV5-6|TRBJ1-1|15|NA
CASSFRGGRNTEAFF
TGTGCCAGCAGCTTTCGGGGGGGACGGAACACTGAAGCTTTCTTT
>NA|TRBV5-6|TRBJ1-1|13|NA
CASSLDRATEAFF
TGTGCCAGCAGCTTGGACAGGGCCACTGAAGCTTTCTTT
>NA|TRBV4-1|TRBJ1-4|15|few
CASSQESAGNEKLFF
TGCGCCAGCAGCCAAGAATCGGCCGGGAATGAAAAACTGTTTTTT
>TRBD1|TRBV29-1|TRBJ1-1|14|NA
CSVKGQGVVTEAFF
TGCAGCGTTAAGGGACAGGGGGTCGTAACTGAAGCTTTCTTT
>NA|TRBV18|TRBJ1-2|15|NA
CASSPPNQANYGYTF
TGTGCCAGCTCACCACCGAATCAGGCTAACTATGGCTACACCTTC
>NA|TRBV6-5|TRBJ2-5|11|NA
CASSSPREQYF
TGTGCCAGCAGTTCGCCTAGGGAGCAGTACTTC
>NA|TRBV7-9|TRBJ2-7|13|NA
CASSLEGVGEQYF
TGTGCCAGCAGCTTAGAAGGGGTCGGCGAGCAGTACTTC
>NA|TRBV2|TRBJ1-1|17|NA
CASSEALTVGRDTEAFF
TGTGCCAGCAGTGAAGCGCTTACGGTGGGCAGGGACACTGAAGCTTTCTTT
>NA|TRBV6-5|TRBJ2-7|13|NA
CASSWTAGYEQYF
TGTGCCAGCAGTTGGACAGCAGGATACGAGCAGTACTTC
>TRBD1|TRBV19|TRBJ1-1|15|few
CASSGGQEMNTEAFF
TGTGCCAGTAGTGGTGGACAGGAGATGAACACTGAAGCTTTCTTT
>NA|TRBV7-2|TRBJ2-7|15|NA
CASSPTGTPNYEQYF
TGTGCCAGCAGCCCAACCGGGACACCGAACTACGAGCAGTACTTC
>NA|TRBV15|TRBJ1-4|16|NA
CATSRDLAATNEKLFF
TGTGCCACCAGCAGAGATCTGGCGGCAACTAATGAAAAACTGTTTTTT
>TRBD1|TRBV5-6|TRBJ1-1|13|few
CASSLEGATEAFF
TGTGCCAGCAGCTTGGAGGGGGCGACTGAAGCTTTCTTT
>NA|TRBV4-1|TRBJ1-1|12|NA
CASQQGSTEAFF
TGCGCCAGCCAACAGGGATCCACTGAAGCTTTCTTT
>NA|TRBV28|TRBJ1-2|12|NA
CASSFAGYGYTF
TGTGCCAGCAGTTTCGCAGGGTATGGCTACACCTTC
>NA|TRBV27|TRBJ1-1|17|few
CASSLSLDSSWSAEAFF
TGTGCCAGCAGTTTATCCCTGGACAGTTCATGGAGCGCTGAAGCTTTCTTT
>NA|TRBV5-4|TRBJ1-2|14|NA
CASSSLGADYGYTF
TGTGCCAGCAGCTCCTTGGGGGCGGATTATGGCTACACCTTC
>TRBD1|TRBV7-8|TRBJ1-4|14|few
CASSQGQGEEKLFF
TGTGCCAGCAGCCAGGGACAGGGCGAAGAAAAACTGTTTTTT
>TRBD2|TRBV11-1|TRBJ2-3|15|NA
CASTHGSGNTDTQYF
TGTGCCAGCACCCATGGTAGCGGGAACACAGATACGCAGTATTTT
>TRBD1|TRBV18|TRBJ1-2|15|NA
CASSPIQGADYGYTF
TGTGCCAGCTCACCGATACAGGGGGCGGACTATGGCTACACCTTC
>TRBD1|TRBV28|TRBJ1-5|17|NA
CASSRRSGQVSNQPQHF
TGTGCCAGCAGCAGACGGTCGGGACAGGTGAGCAATCAGCCCCAGCATTTT
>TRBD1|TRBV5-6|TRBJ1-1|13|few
CASSSTGYTEAFF
TGTGCCAGCAGCTCGACAGGGTATACTGAAGCTTTCTTT
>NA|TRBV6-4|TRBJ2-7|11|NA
CASSDGSEQYF
TGTGCCAGCAGTGACGGGAGCGAGCAGTACTTC
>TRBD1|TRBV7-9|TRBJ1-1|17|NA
CASSLIGDRGLGTEAFF
TGTGCCAGCAGCTTAATCGGGGACAGGGGGCTTGGCACTGAAGCTTTCTTT
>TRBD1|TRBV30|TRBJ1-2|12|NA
CAWSVRDRVFSF
TGTGCCTGGAGTGTAAGAGACAGGGTATTCAGCTTC
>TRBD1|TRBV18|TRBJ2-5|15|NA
CASSPRQGSQETQYF
TGTGCCAGCTCACCCCGACAGGGAAGCCAAGAGACCCAGTACTTC
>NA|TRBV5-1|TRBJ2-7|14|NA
CASSPTGAGYEQYF
TGCGCCAGCAGCCCCACCGGGGCGGGGTACGAGCAGTACTTC
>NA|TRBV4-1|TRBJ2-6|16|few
CASSQDPGFGANVLTF
TGCGCCAGCAGCCAAGATCCCGGGTTTGGGGCCAACGTCCTGACTTTC
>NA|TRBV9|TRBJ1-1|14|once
CASSPNDRNTEAFF
TGTGCCAGCAGCCCTAACGACAGGAACACTGAAGCTTTCTTT
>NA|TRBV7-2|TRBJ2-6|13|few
CASSVYGANVLTF
TGTGCCAGCAGCGTCTATGGGGCCAACGTCCTGACTTTC
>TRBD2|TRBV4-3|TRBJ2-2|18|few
CASSQVGVSGRNTGELFF
TGCGCCAGCAGCCAAGTTGGGGTTAGCGGGAGGAACACCGGGGAGCTGTTTTTT
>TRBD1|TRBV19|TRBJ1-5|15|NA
CASWGQGRNNQPQHF
TGTGCCAGCTGGGGACAGGGTAGGAACAATCAGCCCCAGCATTTT
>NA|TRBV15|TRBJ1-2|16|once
CATSRLSQGRDYGYTF
TGTGCCACCAGCAGACTGTCACAGGGTAGAGACTATGGCTACACCTTC
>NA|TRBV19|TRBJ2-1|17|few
CASSTQGIGIWDNEQFF
TGTGCCAGTAGTACACAGGGAATTGGGATTTGGGACAATGAGCAGTTCTTC
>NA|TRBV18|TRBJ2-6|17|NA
CASSSMGAGPGANVLTF
TGTGCCAGCTCATCAATGGGCGCGGGGCCTGGGGCCAACGTCCTGACTTTC
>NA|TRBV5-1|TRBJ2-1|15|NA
CASSLDIGGGNEQFF
TGCGCCAGCAGCTTGGACATCGGGGGTGGCAATGAGCAGTTCTTC
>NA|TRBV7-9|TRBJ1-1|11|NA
CASSPLVEAFF
TGTGCCAGCAGCCCCCTGGTGGAGGCTTTCTTT
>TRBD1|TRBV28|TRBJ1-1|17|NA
CASSFLDRARKEFGAFF
TGTGCCAGCAGTTTCCTGGACAGGGCCAGGAAGGAGTTTGGAGCTTTCTTT
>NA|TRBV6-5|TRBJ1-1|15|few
CASSFAGGGRTEAFF
TGTGCCAGCAGTTTTGCGGGGGGCGGACGAACTGAAGCTTTCTTT
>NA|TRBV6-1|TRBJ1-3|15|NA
CASSEGGVAGNTIYF
TGTGCCAGCAGTGAAGGGGGGGTGGCTGGAAACACCATATATTTT
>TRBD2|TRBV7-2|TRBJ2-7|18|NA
CASSSRTSGGAFSYEQYF
TGTGCCAGCAGCTCCCGGACTAGCGGGGGGGCTTTCTCCTACGAGCAGTACTTC
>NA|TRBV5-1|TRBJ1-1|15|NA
CASSLVSRENTEAFF
TGCGCCAGCAGCTTGGTGAGTCGGGAGAACACTGAAGCTTTCTTT
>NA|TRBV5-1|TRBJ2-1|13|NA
CASSLTSYNEQFF
TGCGCCAGCAGCTTGACTAGTTACAATGAGCAGTTCTTC
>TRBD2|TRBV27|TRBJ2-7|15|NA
CASSLRLAASYEQYF
TGTGCCAGCAGTCTAAGACTAGCGGCCTCCTACGAGCAGTACTTC
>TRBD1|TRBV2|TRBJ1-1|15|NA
CASRGTGGISREAFF
TGTGCCAGCAGGGGGACAGGGGGCATCTCTCGCGAAGCTTTCTTT